This TCR beta chain was identified during a study of T cell repertoires in cytomegalovirus infection. On the study more broadly: Matching HLA type and CMV infection were both indicated by public TCR beta signatures. General observations from the study: Adding up the frequency of public TCR beta families identified people who carried CMV plus the relevant HLA.

The CDR3 has 15 amino acids. The germline gives CDR1 SEHNR, CDR2 FQNEAQ (reference sequence). J gave up 4 bases and V 1 base, and 5 bases lay outside the gene matches. This clonotype was observed at least ten times. Its antigen is undetermined. TCRdb independently ran MiXCR on the reads; one entry per CDR3 protein. This table holds 630,000 or so distinct CDR3 sequences, 20% to 25% found once. The sequenced sample was CD8+ T cells from PBMCs. The chain employs TRBV7-9 and TRBJ2-3; 7 nucleotides agree with TRBD2. The sequence derives from a human donor in good health (CMV status not recorded). Some clones in this sample may be carry-over from other donors' samples. For the CDR3, the DNA is TGTGCCAGCAGCTTAGGGGACTACCTCCCAGATACGCAGTATTTT. This codes for CASSLGDYLPDTQYF.